In its sample, the clone carrying this T cell receptor (beta chain) is medium-sized. The data were obtained in a study of neurological immune-mediated disorders. TCRdb used MiXCR to reprocess the 5' RACE reads, holding one entry per CDR3 protein. The table shows roughly 23,000 distinct CDR3 sequences, with under 11% occurring only once. Trimming removed 7 bases from V and 1 base from J, with 23 bases in between. The CDR3 is 17 residues long. Germline V lookup: CDR1 SGHRS, CDR2 YFSETQ. The chain carries TRBV5-1 and TRBJ1-1; TRBD1 might be the D (5 bases). Input material: PBMCs. This clonotype originated in a woman in her fifties or sixties with HTLV-1-associated myelopathy (HAM/TSP). In DNA, the CDR3 is TGCGCCAGCCCCGTCCCGAGGGAACAGGCCCCGAACACTGAAGCTTTCTTT. Its translation: CASPVPREQAPNTEAFF.